This T cell receptor (beta chain) appears in the sequencing data of a study of cytomegalovirus exposure and HLA in healthy donors. Produced via immunoSEQ multiplex PCR; TCRdb's table is partial and in-frame only. This sample has roughly 70,000 clones, with 95% to 97% found just once. About this clone: Its antigen is not identified.

Donors came from a validation cohort of some 110 subjects, distinct from the first 666-subject cohort. Study-wide findings and caveats: Most TCR sequences were uncommon, yet certain public TCRs appeared in many donors. The study put some 160 TCR beta chains on its list as cytomegalovirus-associated. According to a subsequent analysis, TCR clusters identified in the first cohort showed a tendency to co-occur across the 120 validation repertoires.

Sequencing was carried out using PBMCs. The TCR comes from a woman under 30 in good health and CMV-seropositive.

Written as DNA, the CDR3 is TGTGCCAGTAGTATTGCGGGAGGGCCCAACGAGCAGTACTTC. This translates into CASSIAGGPNEQYF. The gene calls are TRBV19 and TRBJ2-7; 9 bases are shared with TRBD2. The CDR3 has 14 residues. CDR1 is LNHDA and CDR2 is SQIVND in the germline V gene (reference sequence). V gave up 3 bases and J gave up 5 bases; unmatched junction bases: 5.